This entry concerns a single T cell receptor (beta chain). Antigen: not known. This sample was taken from a study of blood T cells in healthy people across ages. A sample-barcoded 5' primer and a J-beta primer mix were used in a second PCR of roughly 7 to 12 cycles. Each cDNA molecule was tagged by a template-switch adaptor that had 12 random nucleotides. TCRdb fed the 5' RACE reads into MiXCR, producing one record per CDR3 protein. The sample has hundreds of thousands of distinct CDR3 sequences, roughly 50% seen once. Germline V gives CDR1 MNHEY, CDR2 SVGEGT. CDR3 length: 14 amino acids. V dropped 2 bases and J dropped 7; count of bases not matched to a gene: 5. Investigators took approximately 10 milliliters of peripheral blood from every donor. Study-level results: With age, beta diversity per million T cells declined roughly linearly, significantly by approximately 40. Long-lived donors exceeded aged donors in naive CD4+ cells and diversity.

This sequence originates from a man aged 25 to 45 in good health. Sequences were obtained from blood. The V gene is TRBV6-2 or TRBV6-3, the J gene TRBJ2-7, with TRBD2 matching 10 bases. CDR3 in DNA: TGTGCCAGCAGTTACGGCACTAGCGGGAATGAGCAGTACTTC. Translating it yields CASSYGTSGNEQYF.